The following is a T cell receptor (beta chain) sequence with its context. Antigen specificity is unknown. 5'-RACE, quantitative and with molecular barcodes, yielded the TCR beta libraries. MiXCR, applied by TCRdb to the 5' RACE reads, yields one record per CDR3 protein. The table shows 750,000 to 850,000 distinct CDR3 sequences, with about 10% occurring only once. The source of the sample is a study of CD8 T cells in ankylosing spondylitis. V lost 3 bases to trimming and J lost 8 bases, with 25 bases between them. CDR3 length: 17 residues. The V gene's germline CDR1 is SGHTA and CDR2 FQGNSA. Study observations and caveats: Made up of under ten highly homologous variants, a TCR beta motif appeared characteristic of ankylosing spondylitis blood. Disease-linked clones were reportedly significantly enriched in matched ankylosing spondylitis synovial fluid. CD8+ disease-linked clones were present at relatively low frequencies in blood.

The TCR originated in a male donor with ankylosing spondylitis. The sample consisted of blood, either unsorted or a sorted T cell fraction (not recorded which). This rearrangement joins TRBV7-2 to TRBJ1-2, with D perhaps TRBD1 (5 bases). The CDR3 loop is CASSFSPGSPTRDGYTF. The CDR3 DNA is TGTGCCAGCAGCTTCTCGCCAGGATCTCCTACGAGGGACGGCTACACCTTC.